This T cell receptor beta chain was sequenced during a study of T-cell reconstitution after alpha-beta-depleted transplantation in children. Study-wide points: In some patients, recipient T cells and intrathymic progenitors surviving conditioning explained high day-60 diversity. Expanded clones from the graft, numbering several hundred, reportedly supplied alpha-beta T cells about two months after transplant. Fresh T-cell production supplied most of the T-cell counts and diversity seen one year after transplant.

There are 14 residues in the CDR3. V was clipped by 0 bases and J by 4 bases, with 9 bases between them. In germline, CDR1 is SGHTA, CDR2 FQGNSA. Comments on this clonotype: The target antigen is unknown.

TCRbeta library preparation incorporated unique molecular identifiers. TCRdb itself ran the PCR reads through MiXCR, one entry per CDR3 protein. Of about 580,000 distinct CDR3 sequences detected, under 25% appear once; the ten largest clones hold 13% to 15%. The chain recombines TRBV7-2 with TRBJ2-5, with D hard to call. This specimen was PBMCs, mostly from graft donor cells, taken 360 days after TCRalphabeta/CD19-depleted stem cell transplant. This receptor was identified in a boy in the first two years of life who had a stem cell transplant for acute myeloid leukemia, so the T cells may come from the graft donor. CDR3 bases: TGTGCCAGCAGCTTAGCTCCGGTGGCAGAGACCCAGTACTTC. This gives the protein CASSLAPVAETQYF.